The 26 T cell receptor beta chains below all came from one sample that was sequenced in a study of cytomegalovirus exposure and HLA in healthy donors. Use of 60 Vbeta and 13 Jbeta primers characterized the PCR. Assay: immunoSEQ multiplex PCR; the TCRdb copy retains only in-frame clones and omits some. The sample lists approximately 170,000 clones; roughly 72% were seen once. The material sequenced was PBMCs. The receptors stem from a man aged 35-49 years in good health and CMV-seronegative.

The chain is built from TRBV5-1 and TRBJ2-5; a possible D gene is TRBD2 (5 bases). The V end lost 0 bases, the J end lost 5 bases, and 14 bases lay between the germline ends. This CDR3 has 15 amino acids. Germline CDR1 is SGHRS and CDR2 is YFSETQ. CDR3 region: CASSLAAGGMETQYF. The CDR3 bases are TGCGCCAGCAGCTTGGCCGCGGGCGGTATGGAGACCCAGTACTTC.

CDR3 bases: TGTGCCAGCAGTACTAGCGGGGCAGCCTACGAGCAGTACTTC. Translated, it gives CASSTSGAAYEQYF. The chain joins TRBV6-1 to TRBJ2-5; 10 nucleotides line up with TRBD2. The J call may be mistaken, given a closer DNA end match to TRBJ2-7. From germline, CDR1 is MNHNS and CDR2 SASEGT. There are 14 residues in the CDR3.

The chain is built from TRBV11-3 and TRBJ2-2, with D hard to call. Trimming removed 0 bases at V and 0 bases at J, with 5 bases between. The CDR3 has 15 residues. The V gene's germline CDR1 is SGHNT and CDR2 YENEEA. The CDR3: CASSLEQPNTGELFF. The CDR3 DNA reads as TGTGCCAGCAGCTTAGAACAGCCGAACACCGGGGAGCTGTTTTTT. Full variable domain (remainder filled in from reference TRBV11-3 and TRBJ2-2): EAGVVQSPRYKIIEKKQPVAFWCNPISGHNTLYWYLQNLGQGPELLIRYENEEAVDDSQLPKDRFSAERLKGVDSTLKIQPAELGDSAVYLCASSLEQPNTGELFFGEGSRLTVL.

The J gene is TRBJ2-1, the V gene TRBV6-5; D ambiguous. Germline loops: CDR1 MNHEY, CDR2 SVGAGI. V shed 7 bases and J shed 0 bases, with 10 bases lying between them. The CDR3 extends over 14 amino acids. The CDR3 spells CASTPYTSYNEQFF. CDR3 DNA sequence: TGTGCCAGCACCCCTTACACCTCCTACAATGAGCAGTTCTTC.

The chain links TRBV28 to TRBJ1-5, with D unclear. There are 15 residues in the CDR3. Germline V gene lookup returns CDR1 MDHEN and CDR2 SYDVKM. V was clipped by 4 bases and J by 2 bases, with 12 bases between them. The CDR3 protein is CASSSGPEGNQPQHF. In DNA, the CDR3 is TGTGCCAGCAGTTCCGGCCCCGAGGGCAATCAGCCCCAGCATTTT.

The V gene is TRBV5-1, the J gene TRBJ1-2; 8 nucleotides align to TRBD1. Germline V gene lookup returns CDR1 SGHRS and CDR2 YFSETQ. Trimming removed 1 base from V and 7 bases from J; junction bases left unmatched: 12. The CDR3 loop spans 16 amino acids. In DNA, the CDR3 is TGCGCCAGCAGCTTGTCTAGTCAGGGGGCGGAGGCTGGCTACACCTTC. This sequence encodes CASSLSSQGAEAGYTF.

This clone appeared once. This sequence joins TRBV30 and TRBJ2-3; 7 bases match TRBD1. The length of the CDR3 is 14 residues. V shed 3 bases, J shed 2 bases, and the junction held 5 bases outside the gene matches. Germline values: CDR1 GTSNPN, CDR2 SVGIG (reference sequence). The CDR3 bases are TGTGCCTGGAGGGGGACAGTTCACACAGATACGCAGTATTTT. The encoded protein is CAWRGTVHTDTQYF.

The gene calls are TRBV9 and TRBJ2-6; 12 bases agree with TRBD1. V was pared by 1 base and J by 2 bases, with 7 bases of the junction left unmatched. The CDR3 totals 19 residues. Germline-derived CDR1 and CDR2 are SGDLS and YYNGEE. CDR3 loop: CASSVWGQGALTGANVLTF. The CDR3 DNA sequence: TGTGCCAGCAGCGTATGGGGACAGGGGGCCCTTACTGGGGCCAACGTCCTGACTTTC.

V and J are TRBV9 and TRBJ2-2; D not certain. CDR1 is SGDLS and CDR2 is YYNGEE in the germline V gene. This CDR3 spans 14 amino acids. Deletions cut 3 bases from V and 4 bases from J, with 10 bases between. CDR3 DNA sequence: TGTGCCAGCAGCGCACCTTCAGGCACCGGGGAGCTGTTTTTT. Amino acid sequence: CASSAPSGTGELFF. The whole variable domain, filled in from reference TRBV9 and TRBJ2-2, reads DSGVTQTPKHLITATGQRVTLRCSPRSGDLSVYWYQQSLDQGLQFLIQYYNGEERAKGNILERFSAQQFPDLHSELNLSSLELGDSALYFCASSAPSGTGELFFGEGSRLTVL.

The chain carries TRBV30 and TRBJ2-7; the D is unclear. Trimming took off 1 base at V and 4 bases at J, with 5 bases between the two ends. The germline gives CDR1 GTSNPN, CDR2 SVGIG (reference sequence). The CDR3 totals 11 residues. Written as DNA, the CDR3 is TGTGCCTGGAGTGACTGGTACGAGCAGTACTTC. Amino acid sequence: CAWSDWYEQYF.

The V gene is TRBV21-1, the J gene TRBJ2-1; the table calls TRBD2, which could not be checked here. TRBV21-1 is an annotated pseudogene. CDR3 length equals 16 residues. CDR3 in amino acids: CASSKVKLAIHNEQFF. Written as DNA, the CDR3 is TGTGCCAGCAGCAAAGTGAAACTAGCCATCCACAATGAGCAGTTCTTC.

This clone was counted between two and nine times. The V call is TRBV19, the J call TRBJ1-1; 10 positions agree with TRBD1. CDR1 and CDR2 from the germline V gene are LNHDA and SQIVND (reference sequence). J lost 8 bases, V lost 5 bases, and 8 bases had no gene match. The CDR3 loop spans 14 amino acids. CDR3 region: CASSPRTGGEEAFF. CDR3 coding DNA: TGTGCCAGTAGTCCGCGGACAGGGGGAGAGGAAGCTTTCTTT.

The chain carries TRBV23-1 and TRBJ1-3; tentatively, D is TRBD1 (5 bases). TRBV23-1 is sorted into the ORF group, with uncertain function. This CDR3 has 17 amino acids. With 6 bases removed from V and 0 bases from J, the gap between germline ends came to 18 bases. CDR3 protein: CASSPGGGLSSGNTIYF. CDR3 nucleotides: TGCGCCAGCAGCCCTGGGGGGGGACTCAGCTCTGGAAACACCATATATTTT.

This chain uses TRBV7-2 with TRBJ2-1; TRBD2 might be the D (6 bases). Per germline, CDR1 SGHTA and CDR2 FQGNSA. V lost 1 base, J lost 10 bases, and 20 bases lay in between. The CDR3 has 16 residues. Here the CDR3 reads CASSLVGQGGFGEQFF. The DNA for the CDR3 is TGTGCCAGCAGCTTAGTCGGGCAGGGAGGATTCGGGGAGCAGTTCTTC.

The V call is TRBV30, the J call TRBJ1-5; perhaps TRBD1 as D (5 bases). V dropped 2 bases and J dropped 7 bases, with 18 bases sitting between them. This CDR3 is built from 15 residues. In germline, CDR1 is GTSNPN, CDR2 SVGIG (reference sequence). The DNA of the CDR3 is TGTGCCTGGAGTCCGGGGGGGTACCGTACCCAGCCCCAGCATTTT. Translated, it gives CAWSPGGYRTQPQHF.

The chain links TRBV30 to TRBJ1-5; 7 nucleotides line up with TRBD1. The CDR3 consists of 13 residues. The junction had 3 bases not matched to a gene; V was cut back by 5 bases and J by 2 bases. The germline V gene encodes CDR1 GTSNPN and CDR2 SVGIG (reference sequence). The CDR3 sequence is CAWAGTGNQPQHF. In DNA, the CDR3 is TGTGCCTGGGCCGGGACAGGCAATCAGCCCCAGCATTTT.

The chain has TRBV7-6 and TRBJ2-3, with D possibly TRBD2 on 6 matching bases. This CDR3 is built from 13 residues. Trimming took off 6 bases at V and 3 bases at J, with 10 bases between the two ends. Germline V gene sequence: CDR1 SGHVS, CDR2 FNYEAQ. CDR3 region: CASSDSGTDTQYF. The CDR3 nucleotides read TGTGCCAGCAGTGATAGCGGTACAGATACGCAGTATTTT.

In this sample, this clone turned up once. This rearrangement joins TRBV5-1 to TRBJ2-7; maybe TRBD2 (6 bases). This CDR3 has 16 amino acids. With 5 bases removed from V and 1 base from J, the gap between germline ends came to 19 bases. Germline V gives CDR1 SGHRS, CDR2 YFSETQ. CDR3 sequence: CASRFGAGSSSYEQYF. Written as DNA, the CDR3 is TGCGCCAGCAGGTTCGGTGCCGGGAGTTCGTCCTACGAGCAGTACTTC. Full variable domain (rest looked up from reference TRBV5-1 and TRBJ2-7): KAGVTQTPRYLIKTRGQQVTLSCSPISGHRSVSWYQQTPGQGLQFLFEYFSETQRNKGNFPGRFSGRQFSNSRSEMNVSTLELGDSALYLCASRFGAGSSSYEQYFGPGTRLTVT.

Turning to this clone: Other DNA sequences of this sample code for an identical CDR3. The V call is TRBV5-1, the J call TRBJ2-7; TRBD2 matches 11 bases. The trim removed 1 base at V and 4 bases at J, leaving 1 base unmatched. The CDR3 has 14 amino acids. CDR1 SGHRS and CDR2 YFSETQ come from the germline V gene. Written as DNA, the CDR3 is TGCGCCAGCAGCTTGACTAGCGGGAGTTACGAGCAGTACTTC. It yields the protein CASSLTSGSYEQYF.

This chain joins TRBV5-6 and TRBJ2-5; TRBD2 matches at 8 bases. The CDR3 spans 15 residues. V shed 2 bases and J 2 bases; nucleotides not matched to a gene: 5. Germline CDR1 SGHDT, CDR2 YYEEEE. CDR3 loop: CASSFRTSRQETQYF. The CDR3 DNA sequence: TGTGCCAGCAGCTTTAGGACTAGCAGGCAAGAGACCCAGTACTTC.

The gene calls are TRBV2 and TRBJ1-2; D is possibly TRBD1 (6 bases). V gave up 10 bases and J gave up 1 base, with 16 bases separating them. The CDR3 is 14 amino acids. Germline CDR1 and CDR2: SNHLY and FYNNEI. CDR3 sequence: CANQIADSNYGYTF. The CDR3, as DNA: TGTGCCAACCAAATCGCGGACAGTAACTATGGCTACACCTTC.

J is TRBJ1-5 and V is TRBV28; 9 bases are shared with TRBD1. Germline CDR1 MDHEN, CDR2 SYDVKM. The CDR3 is 15 amino acids. With V trimmed by 3 bases and J by 4 bases, 4 bases remained unmatched. CDR3 residues: CASSFGTGNNQPQHF. The DNA for the CDR3 is TGTGCCAGCAGTTTTGGGACAGGGAATAATCAGCCCCAGCATTTT.

Comment on this clone: One junction end does not reproduce the germline sequence, and a read error may be involved. The chain is built from TRBV10-3 and TRBJ2-5; 10 nucleotides line up with TRBD2. The CDR3 is made up of 15 amino acids. The germline V gene encodes CDR1 ENHRY and CDR2 SYGVKD. The CDR3 DNA is TGCCCCACCAGATGTGCTAGCGGGAGCTTAGAGACCCAGTACTTC. Its protein product is CPTRCASGSLETQYF.

The table lists this clone with a count of one. The genes are TRBV28 and TRBJ1-2, with D possibly being TRBD1 (5 bases). Germline V gives CDR1 MDHEN, CDR2 SYDVKM. This CDR3 has 11 residues. V dropped 7 bases and J dropped 4 bases, with 7 bases sitting between them. CDR3 sequence: CASTGGYGYTF. The CDR3 nucleotides are TGTGCCAGCACCGGGGGCTATGGCTACACCTTC.

V gene TRBV4-1 combines with J gene TRBJ2-1, with 11 bases identical to TRBD2. This CDR3 is 14 amino acids long. The V gene's germline CDR1 is MGHRA and CDR2 YSYEKL. V lost 1 base and J lost 10; bases outside the gene matches: 3. The CDR3, as DNA: TGCGCCAGCAGCCAAGTTAGCGGGAGGGACGAGCAGTTCTTC. Its protein is CASSQVSGRDEQFF.

The chain couples TRBV11-2 to TRBJ2-2; tentative D call: TRBD2 (5 bases). The V end was cut by 7 bases, the J end by 3 bases, with 12 bases between. This CDR3 region has 14 residues. Germline loops: CDR1 SGHAT, CDR2 FQNNGV. The CDR3 nucleotides are TGTGCCAGCACCTTGGACTCGTACACCGGGGAGCTGTTTTTT. This translates into CASTLDSYTGELFF.